This TCR beta chain was documented in a study of radiation and T cells in renal cell carcinoma. Specified treatment: treatment-naive control, cytoreductive nephrectomy. Assay: immunoSEQ multiplex PCR; the TCRdb copy retains only in-frame clones and omits some. The table lists 5,700 or so clones, around 68% of them singletons. Here the sequenced sample was tumor tissue, taken from a patient whose treatment was nephrectomy without radiotherapy. The sequence came from a human donor with renal cell carcinoma.

The CDR3 DNA sequence: TGTGCCAGCAGCTTTTTTTCGGCGGATAGCTCCTACAATGAGCAGTTCTTC. Protein: CASSFFSADSSYNEQFF. This sequence joins TRBV7-2 and TRBJ2-1; no reliable D call. The CDR3 spans 17 residues. V shed 3 bases and J shed 0 bases, with 15 bases lying between them. Germline CDR1 SGHTA, CDR2 FQGNSA.